The clone carrying this T cell receptor beta chain was counted at least ten times. This sample's TCRbeta library carried unique molecular identifier barcodes. TCRdb processed the PCR reads anew with MiXCR; each CDR3 protein has one entry. Seen here are 200,000 to 250,000 distinct CDR3 sequences, about 12% observed once, and the top ten hold about 2.4%. This record belongs to a study of T-cell reconstitution after alpha-beta-depleted transplantation in children. CDR1 and CDR2 (germline): SGHRS, YFSETQ. This CDR3 has 14 residues. Trimming took 1 base from V and 8 from J; bases not matched to a gene: 5. The clonotype was recovered from a human donor who donated a stem cell graft to a child with acute lymphoblastic leukemia. Sequenced material: PBMCs from the stem cell graft donor, taken from the stem cell graft. The chain recombines TRBV5-1 with TRBJ2-1, with 8 bases fitting TRBD1. The CDR3 here is CASSLRDRRDEQFF. The CDR3 DNA follows: TGCGCCAGCAGCTTGCGGGACAGGAGAGATGAGCAGTTCTTC.